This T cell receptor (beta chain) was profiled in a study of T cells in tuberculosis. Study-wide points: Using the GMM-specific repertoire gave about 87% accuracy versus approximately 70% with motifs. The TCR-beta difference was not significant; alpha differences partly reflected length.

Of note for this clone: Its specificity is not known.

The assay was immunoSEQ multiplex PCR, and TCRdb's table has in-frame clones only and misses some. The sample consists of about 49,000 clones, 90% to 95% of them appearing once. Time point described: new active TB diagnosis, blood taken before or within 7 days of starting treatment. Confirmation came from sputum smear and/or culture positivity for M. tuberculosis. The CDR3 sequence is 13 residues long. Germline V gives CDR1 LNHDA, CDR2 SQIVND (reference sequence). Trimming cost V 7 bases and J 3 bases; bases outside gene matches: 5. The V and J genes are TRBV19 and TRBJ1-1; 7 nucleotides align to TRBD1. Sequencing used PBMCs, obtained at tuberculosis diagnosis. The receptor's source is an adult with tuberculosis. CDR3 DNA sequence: TGTGCCAGTACCCGGAGGGGGCACACTGAAGCTTTCTTT. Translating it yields CASTRRGHTEAFF.